This T cell receptor (beta chain) comes out of a study of CD8 T cells in ankylosing spondylitis (TCRdb year 2017). Background for the entire study: The study profiled T cell receptor beta repertoires in healthy donors and ankylosing spondylitis patients to find disease-linked TCR variants. In total, the full study cohort was made up of approximately 99 healthy donors and approximately 24 ankylosing spondylitis patients. Peripheral blood was sampled, and synovial fluid was also collected from ankylosing spondylitis patients.

This clonotype was counted between two and nine times. Its specific antigen is unknown. Base quality data are lacking; no much larger clone is found one base away. V is clipped by 4 bases and J by 2 bases, and the sequence between their germline boundaries is 10 bases long. The CDR3 measures 14 amino acids from cysteine to phenylalanine. The kept DNA is CDR3 alone, 42 bases in frame from the first base. According to the germline V gene, CDR1 reads SGHRS and CDR2 reads YFSETQ. What the research found in general, with its limitations: A TCR beta motif of eight highly homologous amino acid variants appeared characteristic of blood from ankylosing spondylitis patients. Some motif variants were previously reported in synovial fluid and blood of reactive arthritis patients, suggesting common disease-initiation mechanisms. Significant enrichment of the disease-linked clones was reported in matched synovial fluid samples from ankylosing spondylitis patients. A CD8+ phenotype was shown by the disease-linked clones, which were found at relatively low frequencies in peripheral blood.

Instrument on record: Illumina HiSeq 2500. Quantitative 5'-RACE with molecular barcodes was the method used to prepare the TCR beta libraries. Regarding the original processing steps: A new computational method, built on a probabilistic model of VDJ rearrangement, was used to identify disease-linked TCR variants. Using fastp trimming at Q25 and MiXCR clonotype assembly, TCRdb reanalyzed the public sequencing data and kept in-frame beta chains. Records with the same CDR3 protein are collapsed into one entry carrying the most frequent genes and DNA. Clone size and V and J calls follow TCRdb, not the original study. For this sample there are roughly 260,000 distinct CDR3 sequences; 20% appear just once. The top ten constitute less than 9% of the sample.

The chain links TRBV5-1 with TRBJ1-5; too little of a D gene remains to name it. Sequencing was performed on blood, either unsorted or a sorted T cell fraction (not recorded which). The TCR sequence derives from a male donor with ankylosing spondylitis or in good health (not recorded which). The DNA is as follows: TGCGCCAGCAGCCCCTCCTCGGGCAATCAGCCCCAGCATTTT. It translates as CASSPSSGNQPQHF.